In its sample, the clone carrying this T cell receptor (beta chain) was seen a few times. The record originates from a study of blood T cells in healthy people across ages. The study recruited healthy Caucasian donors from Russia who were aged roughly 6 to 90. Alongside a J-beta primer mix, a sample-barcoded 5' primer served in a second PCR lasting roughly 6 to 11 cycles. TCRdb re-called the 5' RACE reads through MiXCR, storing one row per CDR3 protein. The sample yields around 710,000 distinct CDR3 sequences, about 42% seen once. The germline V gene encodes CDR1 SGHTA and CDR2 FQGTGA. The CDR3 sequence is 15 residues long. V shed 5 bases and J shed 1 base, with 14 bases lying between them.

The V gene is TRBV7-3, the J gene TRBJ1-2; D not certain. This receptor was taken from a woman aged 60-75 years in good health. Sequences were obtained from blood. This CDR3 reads CASSRGLPHNYGYTF. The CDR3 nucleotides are TGTGCCAGCAGCCGTGGACTACCGCATAACTATGGCTACACCTTC.